The T cell receptor beta chain under discussion was sequenced for a study of cytotoxic CD8 clonotypes in ibrutinib-treated CLL. Study context: It was after a median about twelve months of treatment, range 6 to 36, that response samples were taken.

This clone has more than one count but fewer than ten. The V and J ends lost 6 bases and 0 bases, in that order; junction bases with no gene match: 6. In germline, CDR1 is SGHRS, CDR2 YFSETQ. The CDR3 runs 15 residues. Some clones are missing from TCRdb's copy, which holds only in-frame ones; the method was immunoSEQ multiplex PCR. The sample has tens of thousands of clones, 60% to 70% seen once. This clonotype was obtained from a human donor with chronic lymphocytic leukemia. This chain uses TRBV5-1 with TRBJ2-1, with 7 bases that match TRBD2. Sequences were derived from PBMCs, sampled after 24 months of ibrutinib treatment. Written as DNA, the CDR3 is TGCGCCAGCACGCTAGCGGCAAGCTCCTACAATGAGCAGTTCTTC. Protein sequence: CASTLAASSYNEQFF.